These 16 T cell receptor beta chains were sequenced from one sample in a study of blood T cell repertoires in COVID-19. The protocol was immunoSEQ multiplex PCR, while the TCRdb copy is restricted to in-frame clones and leaves out a portion. The sample has roughly 95,000 clones, 90% to 95% seen once. What was sequenced was peripheral blood. These receptor sequences come from a woman between 45 and 65 years old in a cohort sampled during active COVID-19.

The CDR3 loop is CASRDRVAQPQHF. The CDR3 DNA reads TGTGCCAGCAGGGACAGGGTTGCACAGCCCCAGCATTTT. This chain uses TRBV12-3 or TRBV12-4 with TRBJ1-5; 8 bases agree with TRBD1. This CDR3 comprises 13 residues. The J segment lost 7 bases and the V segment lost 6 bases, leaving 5 bases of the junction unmatched.

The chain employs TRBV5-1 and TRBJ2-7; TRBD1 matches 10 bases. Germline V gene data show CDR1 as SGHRS and CDR2 as YFSETQ. The trim removed 0 bases at V and 11 bases at J, leaving 8 bases unmatched. The CDR3 is 14 residues long. CDR3 bases: TGCGCCAGCAGCTTGGGACAGGGGGCGCTGCCCGAGTACTTC. It specifies CASSLGQGALPEYF.

The V and J genes are TRBV5-4 and TRBJ2-3; D is perhaps TRBD1 (5 bases). V shed 3 bases and J shed 2 bases, with 10 bases lying between them. The CDR3 totals 14 residues. In germline, CDR1 is SGHNT, CDR2 YYREEE (reference sequence). This chain's CDR3 is CASSYGQATDTQYF. CDR3 DNA: TGTGCCAGCAGCTATGGACAAGCCACAGATACGCAGTATTTT.

The V call is TRBV2, the J call TRBJ1-1; 8 bases fit TRBD1. The trim removed 4 bases at V and 1 base at J, leaving 5 bases unmatched. The CDR3 spans 15 residues. In germline, CDR1 is SNHLY, CDR2 FYNNEI. CDR3 bases: TGTGCCAGCAGTGTAGACAGGGGACCGAACACTGAAGCTTTCTTT. Translated, it gives CASSVDRGPNTEAFF.

This chain uses TRBV6-2 or TRBV6-3 with TRBJ2-1; 13 bases are shared with TRBD2. The CDR3 totals 16 residues. V shed 5 bases and J 7 bases; nucleotides not matched to a gene: 8. Looked up from germline, CDR1 is MNHEY and CDR2 is SVGEGT. The CDR3 DNA sequence: TGTGCCAGCAGTCCCCGAGGACTAGCGGGAGTAAATGAGCAGTTCTTC. Protein: CASSPRGLAGVNEQFF.

This chain links TRBV7-8 with TRBJ2-1; 10 bases map to TRBD2. V trimming: 2 bases; J trimming: 5 bases; junction bases outside the gene matches: 9. This CDR3 is 17 amino acids long. Per germline, CDR1 SGHVS and CDR2 FQNEAQ. The CDR3 loop is CASSLSASGRGHNEQFF. The DNA for the CDR3 is TGTGCCAGCAGCTTAAGTGCTAGCGGGAGAGGTCACAATGAGCAGTTCTTC.

This clone has only a few counts. The V gene is TRBV18, the J gene TRBJ2-2; TRBD1 agrees at 9 bases. The germline V gene has CDR1 KGHSH and CDR2 LQKENI. V gave up 4 bases and J gave up 1 base; unmatched junction bases: 4. The CDR3 is made up of 16 amino acids. CDR3 loop: CASSQQGAGNTGELFF. Here the CDR3 DNA reads TGTGCCAGCTCACAACAGGGGGCCGGGAACACCGGGGAGCTGTTTTTT.

The chain combines TRBV2 with TRBJ2-2; possibly TRBD2 for D (6 bases). Germline lookup yields CDR1 SNHLY and CDR2 FYNNEI. Deletions cut 3 bases from V and 1 base from J, with 9 bases between. There are 15 residues in the CDR3. The CDR3 loop reads CASSEAGLNTGELFF. Here the CDR3 DNA reads TGTGCCAGCAGTGAGGCGGGGCTGAACACCGGGGAGCTGTTTTTT.

The V and J genes are TRBV3-1 (or the pseudogene TRBV3-2) and TRBJ2-6, with D possibly being TRBD2 (6 bases). CDR1 and CDR2 (germline): LGHDT, YNNKEL (reference sequence). The CDR3 extends over 17 amino acids. V was shortened by 4 bases and J by 5 bases, with 18 bases between the two germline ends. Written as DNA, the CDR3 is TGTGCCAGCAGCCGGTGGGGACTGAGGCTTCGGGCCAACGTCCTGACTTTC. Protein product: CASSRWGLRLRANVLTF.

The gene calls are TRBV29-1 and TRBJ1-2; D gene uncertain. CDR3 size: 13 residues. The germline V gene encodes CDR1 SQVTM and CDR2 ANQGSEA. Between the trimmed V and J ends, which lost 7 bases and 3 bases, there was a span of 15 bases. The CDR3 DNA is TGCAGCGCTATGAACGGGAATTACTATGGCTACACCTTC. Protein sequence: CSAMNGNYYGYTF.

The chain links TRBV7-2 to TRBJ2-1, with 10 bases lining up with TRBD2. CDR1 is SGHTA and CDR2 is FQGNSA in the germline V gene. The CDR3 is 14 amino acids. The V and J ends lost 5 bases and 7 bases, in that order; junction bases with no gene match: 5. CDR3 bases: TGTGCCAGCAGCCCGGGACTAGCGAGGAATGAGCAGTTCTTC. It specifies CASSPGLARNEQFF. The full variable domain, its missing parts supplied by reference TRBV7-2 and TRBJ2-1, is GAGVSQSPSNKVTEKGKDVELRCDPISGHTALYWYRQSLGQGLEFLIYFQGNSAPDKSGLPSDRFSAERTGGSVSTLTIQRTQQEDSAVYLCASSPGLARNEQFFGPGTRLTVL.

This clone was observed a single time. The chain employs TRBV6-6 and TRBJ1-2; D is perhaps TRBD1 (5 bases). Germline V CDR1 and CDR2: MNHNY, SVGAGI (reference sequence). The ends were cut back, 5 bases at V and 7 bases at J, with 17 bases in the middle. This CDR3 is 14 amino acids long. CDR3 coding DNA: TGTGCCAGCAGTATCGGGACTCCTGGGGCTGGCTACACCTTC. Amino acid sequence: CASSIGTPGAGYTF.

CDR3 in DNA: TGTGCCAGCTCCAGGGACAGGGGACCCTACGAGCAGTACTTC. As protein: CASSRDRGPYEQYF. The gene calls are TRBV7-9 and TRBJ2-7, with 10 bases fitting TRBD1. The J segment lost 2 bases and the V segment lost 8 bases, leaving 6 bases of the junction unmatched. The CDR3 is made up of 14 amino acids. In germline, CDR1 is SEHNR, CDR2 FQNEAQ (reference sequence).

The V call is TRBV19, the J call TRBJ2-2; a weak D match, TRBD1 (5 bases). V lost 4 bases and J lost 3, with 15 bases in between. Per the germline V gene, CDR1 is LNHDA and CDR2 is SQIVND (reference sequence). This CDR3 is built from 16 residues. As DNA, the CDR3 is TGTGCCAGTAGTACCTCCCAGGGCAAGTACACCGGGGAGCTGTTTTTT. It specifies CASSTSQGKYTGELFF. Looking up the rest from reference TRBV19 and TRBJ2-2 gives the full variable domain: DGGITQSPKYLFRKEGQNVTLSCEQNLNHDAMYWYRQDPGQGLRLIYYSQIVNDFQKGDIAEGYSVSREKKESFPLTVTSAQKNPTAFYLCASSTSQGKYTGELFFGEGSRLTVL.

In its sample, this clone was seen once. The chain carries TRBV3-1 (or the pseudogene TRBV3-2) and TRBJ1-6; D unclear. V lost 0 bases and J lost 5, with 11 bases in between. Germline V CDR1 and CDR2: LGHDT, YNNKEL (reference sequence). CDR3 length: 16 amino acids. The CDR3 protein is CASSQDRVLNNSPLHF. The DNA of the CDR3 is TGTGCCAGCAGCCAAGATCGGGTGCTTAATAATTCACCCCTCCACTTT.

The CDR3 DNA sequence: TGTGCCAGCAGCGACACATACACCGGGGAGCTGTTTTTT. Its protein is CASSDTYTGELFF. V and J are TRBV12-3 or TRBV12-4 and TRBJ2-2; the D is unclear. This CDR3 contains 13 residues. V was cut by 6 bases and J by 3 bases, with 8 bases left in between.